This T cell receptor (beta chain) derives from a study of blood T cell repertoires in COVID-19. The J segment lost 4 bases and the V segment lost 1 base, leaving 9 bases of the junction unmatched. The CDR3 contains 17 residues. Germline V gene data show CDR1 as SGHRS and CDR2 as YFSETQ. The protocol was immunoSEQ multiplex PCR, while the TCRdb copy is restricted to in-frame clones and leaves out a portion. This sample has roughly 100,000 clones, with 65% to 90% found just once. The sequence derives from a man between 45 and 60 years old with acute or convalescent COVID-19. The chain couples TRBV5-1 to TRBJ2-1; 9 nucleotides line up with TRBD1. Input material: peripheral blood. CDR3 loop: CASSLRATGGLYNEQFF. The CDR3 bases are TGCGCCAGCAGCTTGAGAGCAACAGGGGGCCTATACAATGAGCAGTTCTTC.